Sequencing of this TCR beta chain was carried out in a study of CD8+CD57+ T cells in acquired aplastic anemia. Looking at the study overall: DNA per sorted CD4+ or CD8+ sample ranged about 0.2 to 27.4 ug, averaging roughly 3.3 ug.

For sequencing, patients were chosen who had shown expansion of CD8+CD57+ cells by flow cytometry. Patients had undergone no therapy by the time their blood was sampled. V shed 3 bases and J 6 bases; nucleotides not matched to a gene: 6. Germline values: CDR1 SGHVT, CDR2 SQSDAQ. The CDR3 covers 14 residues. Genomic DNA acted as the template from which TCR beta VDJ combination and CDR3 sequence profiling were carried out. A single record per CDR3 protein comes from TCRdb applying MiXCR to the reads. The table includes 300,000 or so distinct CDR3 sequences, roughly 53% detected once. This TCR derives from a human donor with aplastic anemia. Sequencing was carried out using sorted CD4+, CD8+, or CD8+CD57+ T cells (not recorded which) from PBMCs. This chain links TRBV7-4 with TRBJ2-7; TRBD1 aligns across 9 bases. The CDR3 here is CASSLGTGFGEQYF. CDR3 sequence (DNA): TGTGCCAGCAGCTTGGGGACAGGGTTTGGCGAGCAGTACTTC.